The entry below describes one TCR beta chain. Original processing notes: From reference gene primer amplification, estimates of nucleated cell counts were derived. Clones were read by immunoSEQ multiplex PCR, and TCRdb kept only the in-frame ones, dropping some. The V and J calls and the clone size are those of that table, but D and trimming were determined from the DNA. The data contain around 300,000 clones, 86% of them singletons. V gave up 5 bases and J gave up 0 bases, with 10 bases separating them. The V gene's germline CDR1 is LNHDA and CDR2 SQIVND (reference sequence). This CDR3 comprises 14 residues. It was during active infection that Seattle patients were enrolled and then longitudinally followed. This sample was included in a study of blood T cell repertoires in COVID-19. Overall study: Acute-phase and convalescent COVID-19 samples originated in the United States, Italy and Spain. The cDNA or gDNA used as material had been derived from T cells, B-cell-depleted T cells, or PBMCs.

The sequenced sample consisted of peripheral blood. The V gene is TRBV19, the J gene TRBJ1-2, with no clear D. The receptor comes from a woman in her 70s with COVID-19, enrolled during active disease. CDR3 loop: CASSPGLANYGYTF. CDR3 nucleotides: TGTGCCAGTAGTCCGGGATTAGCTAACTATGGCTACACCTTC. Full variable domain (outside the CDR3, taken from reference TRBV19 and TRBJ1-2): DGGITQSPKYLFRKEGQNVTLSCEQNLNHDAMYWYRQDPGQGLRLIYYSQIVNDFQKGDIAEGYSVSREKKESFPLTVTSAQKNPTAFYLCASSPGLANYGYTFGSGTRLTVV.